The 13 T cell receptor beta chains below all came from one sample that was sequenced in a study of blood T cells in healthy people across ages. For the second PCR, which ran for roughly 7 to 11 cycles, a sample-barcoded 5' primer and a J-beta primer mix were used. Using its own MiXCR run on the 5' RACE reads, TCRdb lists one record per CDR3 protein. The table lists 700,000 or so distinct CDR3 sequences, over 20% of them singletons. Input material: blood. These receptors all come from a man between 65 and 85 years old in good health.

The chain joins TRBV9 to TRBJ1-4; D might be TRBD1 (5 bases). Between the trimmed V and J ends, which lost 3 bases and 5 bases, there was a span of 11 bases. The CDR3 sequence is 14 residues long. Germline CDR1 reads SGDLS; CDR2 reads YYNGEE. The CDR3, as DNA: TGTGCCAGCAGCGGGGGCCCCAGGAATGAAAAACTGTTTTTT. It is translated as CASSGGPRNEKLFF.

In regard to this clonotype: A much more abundant neighbour one base away suggests this may be a read error. This chain joins TRBV12-3 or TRBV12-4 and TRBJ2-7; D possibly matches TRBD1 or TRBD2 (5 bases each). This CDR3 contains 15 residues. Trimming cost V 6 bases and J 3 bases, with 18 bases left between them. This CDR3 is CASSPGRGRNYEQYF. The CDR3 coding sequence is TGTGCCAGCAGCCCCGGAAGGGGACGGAACTACGAGCAGTACTTC.

The J gene is TRBJ2-5, the V gene TRBV5-1; the match to TRBD1 covers 7 bases. The CDR3 consists of 15 residues. The V and J ends lost 6 bases and 2 bases, in that order; junction bases with no gene match: 10. The germline V gene encodes CDR1 SGHRS and CDR2 YFSETQ. The CDR3 nucleotides read TGCGCCAGCACCTACTCCCTGACAGGGCAAGAGACCCAGTACTTC. Translation: CASTYSLTGQETQYF.

The CDR3 bases are TGCAGTGCTAGGTCCCTCGACAGAGACAAGAACACCGGGGAGCTGTTTTTT. Translating gives CSARSLDRDKNTGELFF. The chain has TRBV20-1 and TRBJ2-2; D is perhaps TRBD1 (5 bases). This CDR3 has 17 amino acids. In germline, CDR1 is DFQATT, CDR2 SNEGSKA (reference sequence). Deletions cut 3 bases from V and 1 base from J, with 18 bases between.

V and J are TRBV7-9 and TRBJ1-2; D not resolved. CDR1 and CDR2 from the germline V gene are SEHNR and FQNEAQ (reference sequence). The CDR3 is made up of 15 amino acids. V lost 0 bases to trimming and J lost 2 bases, with 10 bases between them. The CDR3, as DNA: TGTGCCAGCAGCTTAGCAGTGGGATTCAACTATGGCTACACCTTC. Protein: CASSLAVGFNYGYTF.

This clonotype was recorded a few times. The chain links TRBV20-1 to TRBJ2-2, with 10 bases matching TRBD2. From germline, CDR1 is DFQATT and CDR2 SNEGSKA (reference sequence). The CDR3 loop spans 17 amino acids. V shed 3 bases, J shed 1 base, and the junction held 8 bases outside the gene matches. CDR3: CSARASGSWGNTGELFF. The CDR3 nucleotides read TGCAGTGCTAGGGCTAGCGGGAGTTGGGGGAACACCGGGGAGCTGTTTTTT.

This clonotype was observed a handful of times. V and J are TRBV5-6 and TRBJ2-1, with TRBD2 matching over 14 bases. Germline assignment: CDR1 SGHDT and CDR2 YYEEEE. The CDR3 consists of 15 residues. V shed 9 bases, J shed 4 bases, and the junction held 6 bases outside the gene matches. CDR3 in amino acids: CATATSGGGYNEQFF. The CDR3 coding sequence is TGTGCCACCGCGACTAGCGGGGGGGGATACAATGAGCAGTTCTTC. Full variable domain (rest looked up from reference TRBV5-6 and TRBJ2-1): DAGVTQSPTHLIKTRGQQVTLRCSPKSGHDTVSWYQQALGQGPQFIFQYYEEEERQRGNFPDRFSGHQFPNYSSELNVNALLLGDSALYLCATATSGGGYNEQFFGPGTRLTVL.

This clonotype was observed a few times. J is TRBJ1-4 and V is TRBV7-9, with D perhaps TRBD1 (5 bases). Trimming cost V 8 bases and J 7 bases, with 20 bases left between them. Germline-derived CDR1 and CDR2 are SEHNR and FQNEAQ (reference sequence). This CDR3 contains 15 residues. The CDR3 spells CASSSFREGREKLFF. The CDR3 DNA sequence: TGTGCCAGCTCCAGCTTCAGGGAGGGGCGTGAAAAACTGTTTTTT.

The V gene is TRBV6-1, the J gene TRBJ2-1; D may be TRBD1 or TRBD2 (5 bases each). The CDR3 spans 17 residues. CDR1 MNHNS and CDR2 SASEGT come from the germline V gene. V dropped 8 bases and J dropped 1 base, with 21 bases sitting between them. The CDR3 region is CASGSPRGDRSYNEQFF. CDR3 in DNA: TGTGCCAGCGGATCGCCCCGGGGCGACAGATCCTACAATGAGCAGTTCTTC.

The genes are TRBV20-1 and TRBJ1-4; D gene uncertain. Germline V gene data show CDR1 as DFQATT and CDR2 as SNEGSKA (reference sequence). Trimming pared 0 bases from V and 3 bases from J, leaving 8 bases between. This CDR3 spans 14 amino acids. CDR3 loop: CSAREGGSNEKLFF. The CDR3 nucleotides read TGCAGTGCTAGAGAGGGAGGCTCTAATGAAAAACTGTTTTTT.

The gene calls are TRBV2 and TRBJ2-4; D remains ambiguous. The CDR3 consists of 14 residues. V lost 3 bases and J 4 bases, leaving 10 bases between the germline ends. CDR1 is SNHLY, CDR2 FYNNEI, per germline. The CDR3 coding sequence is TGTGCCAGCAGTGACTTCCGGGTGAAAAACATTCAGTACTTC. Protein sequence: CASSDFRVKNIQYF.

This clonotype has a single count. V and J are TRBV7-2 and TRBJ1-2; 8 nucleotides line up with TRBD1. Germline CDR1 SGHTA, CDR2 FQGNSA. The CDR3 sequence is 14 residues long. Germline trimming cut 5 bases from V and 6 bases from J; bases unmatched to any gene: 8. Here the CDR3 reads CASSPGPDRDGYTF. The CDR3 DNA reads TGTGCCAGCAGCCCAGGTCCGGACAGGGATGGCTACACCTTC. Based on the CDR3 plus reference TRBV7-2 and TRBJ1-2, the full variable domain is GAGVSQSPSNKVTEKGKDVELRCDPISGHTALYWYRQSLGQGLEFLIYFQGNSAPDKSGLPSDRFSAERTGGSVSTLTIQRTQQEDSAVYLCASSPGPDRDGYTFGSGTRLTVV.

This clonotype was seen a handful of times. The chain recombines TRBV6-1 with TRBJ2-1; possible D gene TRBD2, 6 bases. Germline CDR1 MNHNS, CDR2 SASEGT. The V end lost 0 bases, the J end lost 0 bases, and 9 bases lay between the germline ends. There are 16 residues in the CDR3. The CDR3 here is CASSEALSGSYNEQFF. CDR3 DNA: TGTGCCAGCAGTGAAGCGCTTAGCGGCTCCTACAATGAGCAGTTCTTC.